These 6 T cell receptor beta chains originate from one sample sequenced in a study of regulatory T cells in long-lasting Graves disease. Building of the TCR beta libraries involved iRepertoire HTBI primers and Arm-PCR of CDR3 regions. From the multiplex PCR reads, TCRdb called clonotypes with MiXCR, one entry per CDR3 protein. The sample carries some 440,000 distinct CDR3 sequences, under 25% recorded once. Described time point: persistent/refractory GD, antithyroid drugs over 5 years with positive TRAb. From RNA extracted from PBMCs, the TCR library was made. This specimen was peripheral blood mononuclear cells (PBMCs), taken when the disease was refractory, from a patient treated with antithyroid drugs. These receptors originate from a female donor with Graves disease.

This rearrangement joins TRBV7-2 to TRBJ2-7, with 10 bases that match TRBD2. The CDR3 runs 15 residues. The ends lost 1 base at V and 3 bases at J; junction bases unmatched: 3. Germline loops: CDR1 SGHTA, CDR2 FQGNSA. The CDR3 DNA reads as TGTGCCAGCAGCTTAGAGCTAGCGGGGGACTACGAGCAGTACTTC. Translating it yields CASSLELAGDYEQYF.

The chain links TRBV6-2 or TRBV6-3 to TRBJ2-3; D ambiguous. Germline-derived CDR1 and CDR2 are MNHEY and SVGEGT. V was pared by 6 bases and J by 2 bases, with 15 bases between. This CDR3 region has 15 residues. In DNA, the CDR3 is TGTGCCAGCAGCTATTATCGGCTAGACACAGATACGCAGTATTTT. As protein: CASSYYRLDTDTQYF.

This clonotype showed up just a few times. V gene TRBV19 combines with J gene TRBJ2-7; 9 bases map to TRBD2. CDR1 and CDR2 from the germline V gene are LNHDA and SQIVND (reference sequence). Losses at the gene ends were 6 bases for V and 6 bases for J; bases not matched to a gene: 6. The CDR3 spans 13 residues. The DNA for the CDR3 is TGTGCCAGTAGGGCGGGAGGGCCAGGCGAGCAGTACTTC. Its protein product is CASRAGGPGEQYF.

This clonotype was picked up many times. At one end the junction does not follow the germline gene, possibly because of a read error. The rearrangement links TRBV3-1 to TRBJ2-7, with D maybe TRBD2 (6 bases). CDR3 length: 16 amino acids. Germline V gives CDR1 LGHDT, CDR2 YNNKEL (reference sequence). The CDR3 protein is CASSQDRGLPSDEQYF. For the CDR3, the DNA is TGTGCCAGCAGCCAAGATAGGGGACTCCCCTCCGACGAGCAGTACTTC.

This clonotype has at least ten counts. The V gene is TRBV7-2, the J gene TRBJ2-7; D is tentatively TRBD1 or TRBD2 (5 bases each). The CDR3 extends over 13 amino acids. The ends were cut back, 5 bases at V and 2 bases at J, with 10 bases in the middle. Germline loops: CDR1 SGHTA, CDR2 FQGNSA. CDR3 DNA: TGTGCCAGCAGCCCCTCGGGGCCCTACGAGCAGTACTTC. Encoded protein: CASSPSGPYEQYF.

This clonotype was recorded a few times. The chain uses TRBV7-9 and TRBJ2-7; no clear D gene. This CDR3 region has 15 residues. The V end lost 4 bases, the J end lost 0 bases, and 13 bases lay between the germline ends. From germline, CDR1 is SEHNR and CDR2 FQNEAQ (reference sequence). The CDR3 region has the DNA TGTGCCAGCAGCTCCGAAGCTACCGACTCCTACGAGCAGTACTTC. This gives the protein CASSSEATDSYEQYF. The full variable domain, rest sourced from reference TRBV7-9 and TRBJ2-7, is DTGVSQNPRHKITKRGQNVTFRCDPISEHNRLYWYRQTLGQGPEFLTYFQNEAQLEKSRLLSDRFSAERPKGSFSTLEIQRTEQGDSAMYLCASSSEATDSYEQYFGPGTRLTVT.